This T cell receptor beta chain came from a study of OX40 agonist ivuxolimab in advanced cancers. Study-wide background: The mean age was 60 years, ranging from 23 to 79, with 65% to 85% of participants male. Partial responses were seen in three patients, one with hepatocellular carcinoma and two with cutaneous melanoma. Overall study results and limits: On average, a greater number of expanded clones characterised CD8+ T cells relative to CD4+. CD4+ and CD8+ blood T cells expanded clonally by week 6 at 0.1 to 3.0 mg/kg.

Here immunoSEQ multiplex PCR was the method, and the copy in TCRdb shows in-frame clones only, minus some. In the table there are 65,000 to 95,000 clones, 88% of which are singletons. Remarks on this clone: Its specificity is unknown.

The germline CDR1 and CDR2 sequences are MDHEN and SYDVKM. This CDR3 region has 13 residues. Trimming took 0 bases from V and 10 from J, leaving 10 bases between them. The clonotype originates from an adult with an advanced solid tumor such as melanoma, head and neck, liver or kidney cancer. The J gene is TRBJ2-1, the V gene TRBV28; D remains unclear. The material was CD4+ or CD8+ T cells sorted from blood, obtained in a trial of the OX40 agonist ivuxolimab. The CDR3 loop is CASSLWAQEEQFF. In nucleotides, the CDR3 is TGTGCCAGCAGTTTATGGGCCCAGGAGGAGCAGTTCTTC.